The 19 T cell receptor beta chains reported below all come from one sample, sequenced in a study of blood T cell repertoires in COVID-19. Using immunoSEQ multiplex PCR, the repertoire was profiled, and TCRdb retains in-frame clones only, with some absent. The sample consists of about 220,000 clones, roughly four fifths of them appearing once. The specimen sequenced was PBMCs or T cells enriched from blood (not recorded which). These receptors were taken from a woman aged 55-69 years who had recovered from COVID-19.

This clone was seen a single time. This chain connects TRBV7-2 to TRBJ1-4; 10 positions match TRBD1. The germline CDR1 and CDR2 sequences are SGHTA and FQGNSA. The trim removed 5 bases at V and 7 bases at J, leaving 4 bases unmatched. This CDR3 contains 14 residues. The CDR3, as DNA: TGTGCCAGCAGCCAGGACAGGGGGGGTGAAAAACTGTTTTTT. Translating gives CASSQDRGGEKLFF. Full variable domain (missing parts from reference TRBV7-2 and TRBJ1-4): GAGVSQSPSNKVTEKGKDVELRCDPISGHTALYWYRQSLGQGLEFLIYFQGNSAPDKSGLPSDRFSAERTGGSVSTLTIQRTQQEDSAVYLCASSQDRGGEKLFFGSGTQLSVL.

The CDR3 region is CAISGELAGTGELFF. The CDR3 coding sequence is TGTGCCATCAGTGGAGAACTAGCCGGCACCGGGGAGCTGTTTTTT. This chain links TRBV10-3 with TRBJ2-2, with D possibly matching TRBD2 (6 bases). Germline CDR1 reads ENHRY; CDR2 reads SYGVKD. The CDR3 length is 15 residues. Trimming pared 4 bases from V and 4 bases from J, leaving 13 bases between.

The chain couples TRBV6-5 to TRBJ1-5; D remains ambiguous. Germline V gene data show CDR1 as MNHEY and CDR2 as SVGAGI. Trimming cost V 6 bases and J 4 bases, with 7 bases left between them. The CDR3 is 12 residues long. The CDR3 here is CASRPENQPQHF. The CDR3 DNA follows: TGTGCCAGCAGACCGGAGAATCAGCCCCAGCATTTT.

As for this clone: At the DNA level, this CDR3 is encoded by other sequences in the same sample as well. The rearrangement joins TRBV5-4 to TRBJ2-3, with 9 bases matching TRBD2. The CDR3 contains 15 residues. Losses at the gene ends were 0 bases for V and 1 base for J; bases not matched to a gene: 0. Germline V gene data show CDR1 as SGHNT and CDR2 as YYREEE (reference sequence). CDR3 sequence reads: CASSLGLAGTDTQYF. The CDR3, as DNA: TGTGCCAGCAGCTTGGGACTAGCGGGCACAGATACGCAGTATTTT.

The rearrangement links TRBV12-5 to TRBJ1-4; 7 bases are a match to TRBD1. The CDR3 is made up of 17 amino acids. Trimming took 9 bases from V and 7 from J; bases not matched to a gene: 20. CDR1 is LGHNT, CDR2 FRNRAP, per germline. CDR3 DNA sequence: TGTGCTAGGGGGCGCCAGGAAGACAGGGCGGGAGGTGAAAAACTGTTTTTT. This encodes CARGRQEDRAGGEKLFF.

This clone was counted a single time. V usage is TRBV6-6 and J usage is TRBJ1-3; a weak D match, TRBD1 (5 bases). The CDR3 sequence is 17 residues long. Germline V CDR1 and CDR2: MNHNY, SVGAGI (reference sequence). V gave up 6 bases and J gave up 4 bases, with 22 bases separating them. CDR3 DNA sequence: TGTGCCAGCAGCCGAGCCCTGGCAGGGACTTCGGGAAACACCATATATTTT. This gives the protein CASSRALAGTSGNTIYF.

This sequence joins TRBV5-4 and TRBJ2-3; 9 bases align to TRBD2. CDR1 is SGHNT, CDR2 YYREEE, per germline (reference sequence). The CDR3 covers 16 residues. V was clipped by 0 bases and J by 2 bases; unmatched bases: 4. The CDR3 DNA follows: TGTGCCAGCAGCTTGGACCTAGCGGGGCCCACAGATACGCAGTATTTT. Its protein product is CASSLDLAGPTDTQYF.

V and J are TRBV9 and TRBJ2-5; D is perhaps TRBD1 (6 bases). Germline CDR1 SGDLS, CDR2 YYNGEE. Trimming left V 3 bases short and J 2 bases short, with 14 bases between. There are 15 residues in the CDR3. CDR3 amino acids: CASSARDTYQETQYF. The CDR3 region has the DNA TGTGCCAGCAGCGCCAGGGACACCTATCAAGAGACCCAGTACTTC.

The genes are TRBV6-5 and TRBJ2-7; 9 bases map to TRBD1. The CDR3 spans 15 residues. The germline V gene encodes CDR1 MNHEY and CDR2 SVGAGI. With 0 bases clipped from V and 2 bases from J, the junction kept 2 bases outside the gene matches. In nucleotides, the CDR3 is TGTGCCAGCAGTTACTCGGGACAGGGTACCTACGAGCAGTACTTC. This codes for CASSYSGQGTYEQYF.

The rearrangement joins TRBV27 to TRBJ2-1; 11 bases map to TRBD2. The CDR3 runs to 15 residues. After removal of 8 bases from V and 8 bases from J, the junction contained 11 bases not matched to a gene. Per the germline V gene, CDR1 is MNHEY and CDR2 is SMNVEV (reference sequence). The CDR3 nucleotides read TGTGCCAGCGGCAGAAGACTAGCGGGAAGGGATGAGCAGTTCTTC. Translated, it gives CASGRRLAGRDEQFF.

This clone is a singleton in its sample. The chain carries TRBV5-1 and TRBJ2-3; no reliable D call. Germline loops: CDR1 SGHRS, CDR2 YFSETQ. The CDR3 consists of 12 residues. Trimming pared 4 bases from V and 4 bases from J, leaving 7 bases between. This chain's CDR3 is CASSTRADTQYF. CDR3 sequence (DNA): TGCGCCAGCAGCACACGTGCAGATACGCAGTATTTT.

The chain is built from TRBV10-2 and TRBJ2-3; 7 bases match TRBD2. The CDR3 consists of 16 residues. Looked up from germline, CDR1 is WSHSY and CDR2 is SAAADI. Trimming cost V 0 bases and J 2 bases; bases outside gene matches: 5. CDR3 in DNA: TGCGCCAGCAGTGAGTCCGGGGGGTTATACACAGATACGCAGTATTTT. Its translation is CASSESGGLYTDTQYF.

V usage is TRBV4-3 and J usage is TRBJ1-4; no clear D gene. The CDR3 sequence is 16 residues long. V lost 1 base, J lost 0 bases, and 9 bases lay in between. Germline V lookup: CDR1 LGHNA, CDR2 YSLEER. CDR3 in amino acids: CASSQGAPSTNEKLFF. CDR3 in DNA: TGCGCCAGCAGCCAAGGGGCACCATCAACTAATGAAAAACTGTTTTTT.

The chain carries TRBV3-1 (or the pseudogene TRBV3-2) and TRBJ1-3; TRBD1 might be the D (6 bases). Germline assignment: CDR1 LGHDT and CDR2 YNNKEL (reference sequence). Trimming shortened V by 4 bases and J by 3 bases, and 10 bases separated the two germline ends. This CDR3 spans 14 amino acids. In DNA form, the CDR3 reads TGTGCCAGCAGCCCAGGGGTGGATGGAAACACCATATATTTT. As protein: CASSPGVDGNTIYF.

The chain is built from TRBV11-2 and TRBJ2-5, with D possibly TRBD1 on 6 matching bases. The CDR3 contains 18 residues. With 5 bases removed from V and 2 bases from J, the gap between germline ends came to 24 bases. Germline V CDR1 and CDR2: SGHAT, FQNNGV. CDR3 nucleotides: TGTGCCAGCAGCCACGATCCATTTTTAGGGGGTGTTCAAGAGACCCAGTACTTC. Translating gives CASSHDPFLGGVQETQYF.

The V gene is TRBV28, the J gene TRBJ1-2, with D maybe TRBD1 (6 bases). V was clipped by 3 bases and J by 2 bases, with 10 bases between them. In germline, CDR1 is MDHEN, CDR2 SYDVKM. The CDR3 is made up of 14 amino acids. CDR3 protein: CASSLGGQNYGYTF. CDR3 nucleotides: TGTGCCAGCAGTTTGGGCGGACAGAACTATGGCTACACCTTC.

The chain carries TRBV5-4 and TRBJ2-7; D might be TRBD1 (6 bases). CDR3 length: 14 residues. V was clipped by 0 bases and J by 6 bases, with 13 bases between them. Germline V gene data show CDR1 as SGHNT and CDR2 as YYREEE (reference sequence). In nucleotides, the CDR3 is TGTGCCAGCAGCTTGGGGCAGGGGCAGGGCGAGCAGTACTTC. Its protein product is CASSLGQGQGEQYF.

V usage is TRBV10-1 and J usage is TRBJ2-5; 9 bases align to TRBD1. The CDR3 is 14 residues long. V was pared by 6 bases and J by 5 bases, with 7 bases of the junction left unmatched. Germline CDR1 reads WNHNN; CDR2 reads SYGVQD (reference sequence). CDR3 in amino acids: CASRPGQGGETQYF. The CDR3 bases are TGCGCCAGCAGGCCGGGACAGGGAGGGGAGACCCAGTACTTC.

This chain links TRBV6-6 with TRBJ2-7; tentatively, D is TRBD1 (6 bases). Trimming removed 5 bases from V and 0 bases from J, with 11 bases in between. CDR3 length equals 14 residues. Germline lookup yields CDR1 MNHNY and CDR2 SVGAGI (reference sequence). The chain's CDR3 is CASSSDRFSYEQYF. DNA for the CDR3: TGTGCCAGCAGTAGCGACAGGTTCTCCTACGAGCAGTACTTC.